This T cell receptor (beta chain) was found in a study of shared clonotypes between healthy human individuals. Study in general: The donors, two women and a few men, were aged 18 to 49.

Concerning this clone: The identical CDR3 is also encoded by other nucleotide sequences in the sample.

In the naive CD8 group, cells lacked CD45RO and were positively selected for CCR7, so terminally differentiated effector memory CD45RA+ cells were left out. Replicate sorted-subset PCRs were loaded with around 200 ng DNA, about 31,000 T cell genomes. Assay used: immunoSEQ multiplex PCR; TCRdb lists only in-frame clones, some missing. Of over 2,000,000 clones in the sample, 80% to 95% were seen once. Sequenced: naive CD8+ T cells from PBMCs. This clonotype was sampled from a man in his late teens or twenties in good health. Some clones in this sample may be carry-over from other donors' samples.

CDR3 DNA: TGTGCCAGCAGCCTCGGAGCAACTAATGAAAAACTGTTTTTT. As protein: CASSLGATNEKLFF. The V call is TRBV5-6, the J call TRBJ1-4; D not certain. Germline assignment: CDR1 SGHDT and CDR2 YYEEEE. The CDR3 has 14 amino acids. V was trimmed by 4 bases and J by 0 bases, leaving 7 bases between them.